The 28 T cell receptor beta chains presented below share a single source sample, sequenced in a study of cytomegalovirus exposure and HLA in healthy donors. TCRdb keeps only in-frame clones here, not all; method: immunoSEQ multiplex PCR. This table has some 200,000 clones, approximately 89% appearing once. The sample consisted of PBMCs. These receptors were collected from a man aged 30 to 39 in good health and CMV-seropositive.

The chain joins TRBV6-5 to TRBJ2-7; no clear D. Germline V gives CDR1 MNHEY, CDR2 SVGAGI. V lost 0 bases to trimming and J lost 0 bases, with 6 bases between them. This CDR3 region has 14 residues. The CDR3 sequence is CASSYSWPSYEQYF. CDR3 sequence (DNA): TGTGCCAGCAGTTACTCGTGGCCCTCCTACGAGCAGTACTTC.

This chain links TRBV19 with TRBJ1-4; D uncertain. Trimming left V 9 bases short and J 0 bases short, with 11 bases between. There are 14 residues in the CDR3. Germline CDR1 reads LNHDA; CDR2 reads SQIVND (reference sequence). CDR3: CASSIFATNEKLFF. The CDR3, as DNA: TGTGCCAGCTCGATATTTGCAACTAATGAAAAACTGTTTTTT.

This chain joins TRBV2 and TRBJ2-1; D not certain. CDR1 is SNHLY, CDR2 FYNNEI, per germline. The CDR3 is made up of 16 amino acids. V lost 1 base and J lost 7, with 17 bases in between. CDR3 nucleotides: TGTGCCAGCAGTGAAGGTGTGGGTATAGGGAAGAATGAGCAGTTCTTC. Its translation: CASSEGVGIGKNEQFF.

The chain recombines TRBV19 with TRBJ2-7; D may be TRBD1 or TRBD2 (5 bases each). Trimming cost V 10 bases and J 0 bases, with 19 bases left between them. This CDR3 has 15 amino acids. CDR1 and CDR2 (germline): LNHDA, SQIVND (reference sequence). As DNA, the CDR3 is TGTGCCACCACGGAGGTGGGACGGAGCTCCTACGAGCAGTACTTC. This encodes CATTEVGRSSYEQYF.

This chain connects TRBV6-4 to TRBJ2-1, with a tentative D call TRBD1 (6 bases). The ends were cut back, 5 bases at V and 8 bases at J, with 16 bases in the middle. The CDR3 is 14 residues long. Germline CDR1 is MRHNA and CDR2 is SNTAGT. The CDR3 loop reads CASSSSTGYDEQFF. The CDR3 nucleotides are TGTGCCAGCAGTTCATCTACAGGGTATGATGAGCAGTTCTTC.

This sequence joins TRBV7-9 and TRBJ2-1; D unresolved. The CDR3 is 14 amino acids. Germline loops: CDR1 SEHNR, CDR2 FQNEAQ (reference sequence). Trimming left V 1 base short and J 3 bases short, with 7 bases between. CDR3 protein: CASSLVSDYNEQFF. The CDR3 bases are TGTGCCAGCAGCTTAGTCAGTGACTACAATGAGCAGTTCTTC. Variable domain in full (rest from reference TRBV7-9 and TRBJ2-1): DTGVSQNPRHKITKRGQNVTFRCDPISEHNRLYWYRQTLGQGPEFLTYFQNEAQLEKSRLLSDRFSAERPKGSFSTLEIQRTEQGDSAMYLCASSLVSDYNEQFFGPGTRLTVL.

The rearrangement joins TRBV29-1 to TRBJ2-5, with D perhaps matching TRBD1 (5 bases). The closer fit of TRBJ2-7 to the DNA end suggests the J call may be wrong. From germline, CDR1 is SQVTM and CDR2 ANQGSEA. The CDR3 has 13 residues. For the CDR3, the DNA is TGCAGCGTTGAAGCGGGCAGGGAATACGAGCAGTACTTC. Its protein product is CSVEAGREYEQYF.

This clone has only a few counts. The CDR3 sequence is CASSQDNLRGAFF. CDR3 in DNA: TGCGCCAGCAGCCAAGATAACCTGCGGGGAGCTTTCTTT. V usage is TRBV4-1 and J usage is TRBJ1-1; D unclear. Germline CDR1 is MGHRA and CDR2 is YSYEKL. The CDR3 totals 13 residues. The V end was cut by 0 bases, the J end by 10 bases, with 12 bases between.

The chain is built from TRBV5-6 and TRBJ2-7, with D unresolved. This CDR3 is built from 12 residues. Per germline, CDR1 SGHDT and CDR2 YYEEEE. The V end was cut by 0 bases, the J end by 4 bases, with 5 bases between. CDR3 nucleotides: TGTGCCAGCAGCTTGGTTCAGTACGAGCAGTACTTC. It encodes CASSLVQYEQYF.

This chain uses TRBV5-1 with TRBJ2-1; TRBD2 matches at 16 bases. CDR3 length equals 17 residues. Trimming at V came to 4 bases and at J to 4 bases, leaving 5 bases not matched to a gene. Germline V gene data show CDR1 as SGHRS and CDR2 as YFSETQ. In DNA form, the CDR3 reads TGCGCCAGCAGCGCGGGACTAGCGGGAGGGGGTTACAATGAGCAGTTCTTC. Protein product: CASSAGLAGGGYNEQFF.

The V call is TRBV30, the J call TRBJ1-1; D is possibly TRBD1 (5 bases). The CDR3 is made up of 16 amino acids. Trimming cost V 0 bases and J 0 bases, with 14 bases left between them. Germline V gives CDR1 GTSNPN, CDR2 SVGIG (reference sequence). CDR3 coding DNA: TGTGCCTGGAGTGTCGCCGGTGGGGGACTGAACACTGAAGCTTTCTTT. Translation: CAWSVAGGGLNTEAFF.

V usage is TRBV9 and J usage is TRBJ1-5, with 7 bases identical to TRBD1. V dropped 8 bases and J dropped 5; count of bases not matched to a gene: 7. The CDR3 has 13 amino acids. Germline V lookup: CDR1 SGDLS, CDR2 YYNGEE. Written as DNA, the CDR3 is TGTGCCAGTTCCGACAGGGTAGATCAGCCCCAGCATTTT. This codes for CASSDRVDQPQHF.

This CDR3 is CSAGLTGEGAFF. CDR3 nucleotides: TGCAGCGCTGGCCTTACCGGCGAGGGTGCTTTCTTT. The chain recombines TRBV29-1 with TRBJ1-1; no clear D gene. This CDR3 is 12 amino acids long. Germline V gives CDR1 SQVTM, CDR2 ANQGSEA. Trimming took 7 bases from V and 11 from J, leaving 20 bases between them.

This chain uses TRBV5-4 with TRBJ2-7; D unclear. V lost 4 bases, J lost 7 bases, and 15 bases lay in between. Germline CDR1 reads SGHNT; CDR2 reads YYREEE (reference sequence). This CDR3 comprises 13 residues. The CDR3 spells CASSADRLREQYF. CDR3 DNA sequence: TGTGCCAGCAGCGCCGACCGCCTCAGGGAGCAGTACTTC.

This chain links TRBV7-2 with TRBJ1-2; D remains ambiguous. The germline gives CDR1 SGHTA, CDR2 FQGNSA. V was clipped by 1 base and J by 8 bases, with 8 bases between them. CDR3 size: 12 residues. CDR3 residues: CASSLEVGGYTF. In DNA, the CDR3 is TGTGCCAGCAGCTTAGAAGTGGGGGGCTACACCTTC.

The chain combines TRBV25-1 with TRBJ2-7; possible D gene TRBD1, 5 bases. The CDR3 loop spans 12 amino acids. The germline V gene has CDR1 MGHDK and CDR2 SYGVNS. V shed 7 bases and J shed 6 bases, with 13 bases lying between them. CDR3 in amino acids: CASTDRYSEQYF. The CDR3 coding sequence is TGTGCCAGCACCGACAGATACAGCGAGCAGTACTTC.

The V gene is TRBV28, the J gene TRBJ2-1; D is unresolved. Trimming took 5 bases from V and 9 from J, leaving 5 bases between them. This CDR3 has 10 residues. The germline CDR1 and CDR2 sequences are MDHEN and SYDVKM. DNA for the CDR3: TGTGCCAGCAGTATAAGTGAGCAGTTCTTC. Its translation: CASSISEQFF.

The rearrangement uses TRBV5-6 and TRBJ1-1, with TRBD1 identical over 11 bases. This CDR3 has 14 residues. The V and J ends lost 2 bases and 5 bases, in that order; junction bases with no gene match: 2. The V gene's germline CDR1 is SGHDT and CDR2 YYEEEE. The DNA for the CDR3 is TGTGCCAGCAGCTTCGGGACAGGGGGGACTGAAGCTTTCTTT. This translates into CASSFGTGGTEAFF.

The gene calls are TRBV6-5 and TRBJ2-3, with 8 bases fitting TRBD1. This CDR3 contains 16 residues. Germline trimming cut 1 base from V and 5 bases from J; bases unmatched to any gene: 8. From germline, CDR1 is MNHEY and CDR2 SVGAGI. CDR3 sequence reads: CASSYLAGGALDTQYF. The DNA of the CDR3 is TGTGCCAGCAGTTACTTGGCAGGGGGCGCGTTAGATACGCAGTATTTT.

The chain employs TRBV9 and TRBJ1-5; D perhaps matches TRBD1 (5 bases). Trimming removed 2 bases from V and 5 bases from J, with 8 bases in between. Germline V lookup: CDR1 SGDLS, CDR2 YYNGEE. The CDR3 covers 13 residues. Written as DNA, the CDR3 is TGTGCCAGCAGCGTTGACAGCCATCAGCCCCAGCATTTT. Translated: CASSVDSHQPQHF.

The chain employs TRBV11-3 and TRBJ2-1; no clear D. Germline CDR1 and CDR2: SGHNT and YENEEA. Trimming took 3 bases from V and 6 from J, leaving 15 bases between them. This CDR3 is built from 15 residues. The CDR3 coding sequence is TGTGCCAGCAGCTTCAGTAGGTCCCGGCTCAATGAGCAGTTCTTC. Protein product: CASSFSRSRLNEQFF.

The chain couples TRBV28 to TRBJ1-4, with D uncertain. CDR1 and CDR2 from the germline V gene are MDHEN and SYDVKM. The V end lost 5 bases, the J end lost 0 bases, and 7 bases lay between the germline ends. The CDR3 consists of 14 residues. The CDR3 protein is CASSGPTTNEKLFF. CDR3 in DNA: TGTGCCAGCAGTGGGCCCACAACTAATGAAAAACTGTTTTTT.

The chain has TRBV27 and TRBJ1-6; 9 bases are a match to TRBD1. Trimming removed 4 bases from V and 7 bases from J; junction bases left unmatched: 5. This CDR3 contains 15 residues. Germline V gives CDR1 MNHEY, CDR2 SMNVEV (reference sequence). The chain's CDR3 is CASSSGQGGNSPLHF. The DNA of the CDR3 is TGTGCCAGCAGTTCGGGACAGGGTGGAAATTCACCCCTCCACTTT.

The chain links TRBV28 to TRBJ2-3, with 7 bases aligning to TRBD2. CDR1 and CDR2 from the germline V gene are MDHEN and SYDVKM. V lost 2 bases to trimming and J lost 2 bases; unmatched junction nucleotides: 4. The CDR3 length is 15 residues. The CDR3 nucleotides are TGTGCCAGCAGTTTAGGGGAGGGGCACACAGATACGCAGTATTTT. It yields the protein CASSLGEGHTDTQYF.

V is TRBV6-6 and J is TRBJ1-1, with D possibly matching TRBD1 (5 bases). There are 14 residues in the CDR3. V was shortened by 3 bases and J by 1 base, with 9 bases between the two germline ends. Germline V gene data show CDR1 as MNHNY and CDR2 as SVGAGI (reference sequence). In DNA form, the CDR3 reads TGTGCCAGCAGTTATCAGGGTTCGAACACTGAAGCTTTCTTT. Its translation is CASSYQGSNTEAFF.

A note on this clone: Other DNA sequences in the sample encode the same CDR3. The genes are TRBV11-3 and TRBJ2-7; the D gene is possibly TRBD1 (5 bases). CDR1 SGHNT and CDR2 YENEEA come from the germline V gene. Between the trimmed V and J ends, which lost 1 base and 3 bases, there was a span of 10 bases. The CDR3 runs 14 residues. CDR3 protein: CASSLGPQGYEQYF. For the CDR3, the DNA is TGTGCCAGCAGCTTAGGACCTCAGGGCTACGAGCAGTACTTC.

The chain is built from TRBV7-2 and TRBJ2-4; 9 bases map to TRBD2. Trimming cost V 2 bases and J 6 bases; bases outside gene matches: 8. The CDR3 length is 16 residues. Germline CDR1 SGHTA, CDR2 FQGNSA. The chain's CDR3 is CASSLIRASGVNIQYF. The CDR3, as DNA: TGTGCCAGCAGCTTAATTAGGGCTAGCGGGGTAAACATTCAGTACTTC.

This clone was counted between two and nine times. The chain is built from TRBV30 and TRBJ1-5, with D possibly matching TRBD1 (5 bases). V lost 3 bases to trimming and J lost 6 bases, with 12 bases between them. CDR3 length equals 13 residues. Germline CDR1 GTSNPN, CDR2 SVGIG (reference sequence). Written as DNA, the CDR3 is TGTGCCTGGAGGGGGCAGGGCACTCAGCCCCAGCATTTT. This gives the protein CAWRGQGTQPQHF.